A single sample gave rise to the 26 T cell receptor beta chains below, sequenced in a study of T cell responses to AZD1222 COVID-19 vaccine. The repertoire was sequenced with immunoSEQ multiplex PCR; TCRdb's copy has only in-frame clones and lacks some. The sample contains 100,000 to 150,000 clones, approximately 83% of which appear only once. This material consisted of peripheral blood, taken on day 0 of AZD1222 vaccination. These receptors were taken from an adult in good health.

V gene TRBV7-9 combines with J gene TRBJ1-2; D remains unclear. Germline CDR1 and CDR2: SEHNR and FQNEAQ (reference sequence). The CDR3 runs 12 residues. Trimming stripped 7 bases from V and 8 bases from J, with 14 bases between. CDR3 nucleotide sequence: TGTGCCAGCACCGAAAGGGAATCGGGCTACACCTTC. Protein: CASTERESGYTF.

This clone occurred once. The V and J genes are TRBV13 and TRBJ1-6; D may be TRBD1 (5 bases). This CDR3 has 15 residues. The ends were cut back, 5 bases at V and 7 bases at J, with 15 bases in the middle. Germline assignment: CDR1 PRHDT and CDR2 FYEKMQ (reference sequence). Here the CDR3 reads CASSRGLRENSPLHF. The CDR3 nucleotides read TGTGCCAGCAGCCGGGGACTTAGGGAGAATTCACCCCTCCACTTT.

V is TRBV27 and J is TRBJ1-6; a weak D match, TRBD1 (5 bases). Per germline, CDR1 MNHEY and CDR2 SMNVEV (reference sequence). V lost 6 bases to trimming and J lost 5 bases, with 14 bases between them. The length of the CDR3 is 15 residues. The CDR3: CASRLGHNHNSPLHF. The CDR3 nucleotides are TGTGCCAGCAGGTTAGGACACAATCATAATTCACCCCTCCACTTT.

Turning to this clone: The junction departs from the called germline gene at one end, perhaps through a read error. V usage is TRBV19 and J usage is TRBJ1-2, with D possibly being TRBD1 (5 bases). The CDR3 has 14 residues. The V gene's germline CDR1 is LNHDA and CDR2 SQIVND (reference sequence). CDR3 amino acids: CASTIGRVNYGYTF. In nucleotides, the CDR3 is TGTGCCAGTACTATAGGCAGGGTGAACTATGGCTACACCTTC. The full variable domain, completed using reference TRBV19 and TRBJ1-2, is DGGITQSPKYLFRKEGQNVTLSCEQNLNHDAMYWYRQDPGQGLRLIYYSQIVNDFQKGDIAEGYSVSREKKESFPLTVTSAQKNPTAFYLCASTIGRVNYGYTFGSGTRLTVV.

The J gene is TRBJ2-3, the V gene TRBV11-2; D is unresolved. The CDR3 is 13 amino acids. Between the trimmed V and J ends, which lost 1 base and 1 base, there was a span of 3 bases. Germline lookup yields CDR1 SGHAT and CDR2 FQNNGV. CDR3 sequence (DNA): TGTGCCAGCAGCTTAGGGCGCACAGATACGCAGTATTTT. Protein product: CASSLGRTDTQYF.

The V gene is TRBV2, the J gene TRBJ2-1, with D uncertain. CDR3 length: 10 amino acids. V lost 4 bases and J 9 bases, leaving 4 bases between the germline ends. CDR1 and CDR2 (germline): SNHLY, FYNNEI. For the CDR3, the DNA is TGTGCCAGCAGTGGGGTTGAGCAGTTCTTC. Amino acid sequence: CASSGVEQFF.

The V call is TRBV4-1, the J call TRBJ1-2, with D possibly TRBD1 on 6 matching bases. Germline assignment: CDR1 MGHRA and CDR2 YSYEKL. The CDR3 loop spans 17 amino acids. Trimming took off 3 bases at V and 6 bases at J, with 23 bases between the two ends. CDR3 amino acids: CASSHGQRWDQKNGYTF. For the CDR3, the DNA is TGCGCCAGCAGCCACGGACAGCGATGGGACCAGAAGAATGGCTACACCTTC.

The chain employs TRBV5-5 and TRBJ2-7; TRBD1 matches at 7 bases. Germline CDR1 SGHKS, CDR2 YYEKEE (reference sequence). The CDR3 is 15 amino acids. V lost 1 base to trimming and J lost 2 bases; unmatched junction nucleotides: 6. The CDR3 DNA reads as TGTGCCAGCAGCTTGCGGGGTGACAGGGCCTACGAGCAGTACTTC. This codes for CASSLRGDRAYEQYF.

This sequence joins TRBV6-1 and TRBJ1-1; 7 nucleotides align to TRBD1. The CDR3 contains 17 residues. Germline assignment: CDR1 MNHNS and CDR2 SASEGT. The V and J ends lost 4 bases and 4 bases, in that order; junction bases with no gene match: 15. The CDR3 DNA follows: TGTGCCAGCAGTGGGGGACAGCGGGGGAATGTAGGCACTGAAGCTTTCTTT. It is translated as CASSGGQRGNVGTEAFF.

The gene calls are TRBV9 and TRBJ1-1; D is undetermined. The CDR3 totals 14 residues. The V end was cut by 5 bases, the J end by 5 bases, with 16 bases between. The germline V gene encodes CDR1 SGDLS and CDR2 YYNGEE. The CDR3 reads CASSADGAGTEAFF. DNA for the CDR3: TGTGCCAGCAGTGCGGACGGAGCGGGGACTGAAGCTTTCTTT.

In the case of this clone: A much more abundant neighbour one base away suggests this may be a read error. The CDR3 here is CASSLGYEQYF. Here the CDR3 DNA reads TGTGCCAGCAGTTTAGGCTACGAGCAGTACTTC. The chain links TRBV12-3 or TRBV12-4 to TRBJ2-7; no reliable D call. The CDR3 sequence is 11 residues long. V was trimmed by 1 base and J by 3 bases, leaving 1 base between them.

The chain recombines TRBV14 with TRBJ1-6; the D gene is possibly TRBD1 (5 bases). The germline gives CDR1 SGHDN, CDR2 FVKESK. The CDR3 length is 17 residues. The V gene lost 0 bases and the J gene lost 3 bases, with 12 bases spanning the gap. The CDR3 DNA follows: TGTGCCAGCAGCCAAGATCGACAGCCACTCTATAATTCACCCCTCCACTTT. Residues: CASSQDRQPLYNSPLHF.

The V and J genes are TRBV27 and TRBJ2-4; weak D call: TRBD1 (5 bases). From germline, CDR1 is MNHEY and CDR2 SMNVEV (reference sequence). The CDR3 spans 14 residues. V lost 7 bases to trimming and J lost 0 bases, with 10 bases between them. The CDR3 is CASKFGAAKNIQYF. CDR3 nucleotide sequence: TGTGCCAGCAAATTTGGGGCAGCCAAAAACATTCAGTACTTC.

The chain recombines TRBV18 with TRBJ1-2; maybe TRBD1 (5 bases). The CDR3 loop spans 14 amino acids. Germline V gene lookup returns CDR1 KGHSH and CDR2 LQKENI. Trimming pared 2 bases from V and 6 bases from J, leaving 13 bases between. This chain's CDR3 is CASSPYQGDDGYTF. CDR3 DNA sequence: TGTGCCAGCTCACCATACCAGGGTGATGATGGCTACACCTTC.

The chain recombines TRBV5-6 with TRBJ2-5; 10 nucleotides match TRBD2. Germline loops: CDR1 SGHDT, CDR2 YYEEEE. The CDR3 contains 16 residues. The J segment lost 5 bases and the V segment lost 2 bases, leaving 9 bases of the junction unmatched. CDR3 sequence reads: CASSLFQRGGLETQYF. CDR3 bases: TGTGCCAGCAGCTTATTTCAGCGGGGGGGCCTTGAGACCCAGTACTTC.

The gene calls are TRBV5-5 and TRBJ1-1; 8 bases align to TRBD1. This CDR3 is 15 amino acids long. Germline values: CDR1 SGHKS, CDR2 YYEKEE (reference sequence). V gave up 1 base and J gave up 5 bases; unmatched junction bases: 7. The CDR3 here is CASSLNSQGATEAFF. The CDR3 nucleotides are TGTGCCAGCAGCTTGAATTCCCAGGGGGCAACTGAAGCTTTCTTT. Together with reference TRBV5-5 and TRBJ1-1, the CDR3 gives the full variable domain: DAGVTQSPTHLIKTRGQQVTLRCSPISGHKSVSWYQQVLGQGPQFIFQYYEKEERGRGNFPDRFSARQFPNYSSELNVNALLLGDSALYLCASSLNSQGATEAFFGQGTRLTVV.

The genes are TRBV18 and TRBJ1-1; no clear D gene. The CDR3 runs to 13 residues. The germline gives CDR1 KGHSH, CDR2 LQKENI. The V end was cut by 4 bases, the J end by 4 bases, with 10 bases between. The CDR3 spells CASSQNGGTEAFF. The CDR3 region has the DNA TGTGCCAGCTCACAAAACGGAGGCACTGAAGCTTTCTTT.

The chain carries TRBV19 and TRBJ2-2; unclear D gene. Germline V gives CDR1 LNHDA, CDR2 SQIVND (reference sequence). This CDR3 has 14 residues. V shed 8 bases and J shed 5 bases, with 15 bases lying between them. CDR3 loop: CASFGRAWTGELFF. In nucleotides, the CDR3 is TGTGCCAGTTTTGGCCGAGCTTGGACCGGGGAGCTGTTTTTT.

V and J are TRBV7-2 and TRBJ2-7; perhaps TRBD1 as D (6 bases). The CDR3 spans 14 residues. V was trimmed by 5 bases and J by 3 bases, leaving 14 bases between them. The germline CDR1 and CDR2 sequences are SGHTA and FQGNSA. The CDR3 coding sequence is TGTGCCAGCAGCGACACAGGGTGGGACTACGAGCAGTACTTC. Its translation is CASSDTGWDYEQYF.

The CDR3 bases are TGTGCCAGCTCACCGCGACAGGGGAGTAACATGAACACTGAAGCTTTCTTT. Translated: CASSPRQGSNMNTEAFF. V is TRBV18 and J is TRBJ1-1; 8 bases are shared with TRBD1. Germline V CDR1 and CDR2: KGHSH, LQKENI. The J segment lost 0 bases and the V segment lost 3 bases, leaving 9 bases of the junction unmatched. This CDR3 has 17 residues. The full variable domain, with the rest looked up from reference TRBV18 and TRBJ1-1, is NAGVMQNPRHLVRRRGQEARLRCSPMKGHSHVYWYRQLPEEGLKFMVYLQKENIIDESGMPKERFSAEFPKEGPSILRIQQVVRGDSAAYFCASSPRQGSNMNTEAFFGQGTRLTVV.

This clone occurred once. V is TRBV30 and J is TRBJ2-5; weak D call: TRBD1 (6 bases). Germline V CDR1 and CDR2: GTSNPN, SVGIG (reference sequence). The CDR3 runs to 16 residues. V lost 0 bases, J lost 9 bases, and 23 bases lay in between. The CDR3 here is CAWSVRLSGGQRPQYF. CDR3 nucleotides: TGTGCCTGGAGTGTACGCCTTAGTGGGGGCCAGAGACCCCAGTACTTC.

CDR3 nucleotide sequence: TGTGCCAGCAGACTACGGGGGGTCGAAGGCTACACCTTC. Encoded protein: CASRLRGVEGYTF. The chain joins TRBV6-5 to TRBJ1-2, with TRBD1 as a possible D gene (5 bases). The germline V gene encodes CDR1 MNHEY and CDR2 SVGAGI. Trimming cost V 6 bases and J 8 bases, with 16 bases left between them. The CDR3 contains 13 residues.

This clone was seen just once. The J gene is TRBJ1-2, the V gene TRBV5-8; 10 bases match TRBD1. The CDR3 contains 14 residues. Germline V gene data show CDR1 as SGHTS and CDR2 as YDEGEE. The V segment lost 2 bases and the J segment 6 bases; nucleotides outside the gene matches: 4. In nucleotides, the CDR3 is TGTGCCAGCAGCTTCCGGGACAGGGGACATGGCTACACCTTC. Its protein is CASSFRDRGHGYTF.

The V call is TRBV6-4, the J call TRBJ1-1; D perhaps matches TRBD1 (5 bases). The CDR3 has 14 amino acids. The germline V gene has CDR1 MRHNA and CDR2 SNTAGT. The V and J ends lost 6 bases and 5 bases respectively, with 16 bases between them. CDR3 protein: CASSPVQGGTEAFF. The CDR3 DNA sequence: TGTGCCAGCAGCCCCGTCCAGGGAGGGACTGAAGCTTTCTTT.

The chain has TRBV3-1 (or the pseudogene TRBV3-2) and TRBJ2-1; TRBD2 matches 10 bases. CDR3 length: 15 residues. Looked up from germline, CDR1 is LGHDT and CDR2 is YNNKEL (reference sequence). V shed 7 bases, J shed 4 bases, and the junction held 7 bases outside the gene matches. The CDR3 loop is CASTPSGGGYNEQFF. CDR3 nucleotide sequence: TGTGCCAGCACCCCAAGCGGGGGGGGTTACAATGAGCAGTTCTTC.

The chain joins TRBV7-2 to TRBJ1-3; 7 nucleotides align to TRBD1. Losses at the gene ends were 2 bases for V and 2 bases for J; bases not matched to a gene: 3. The CDR3 covers 15 residues. Germline assignment: CDR1 SGHTA and CDR2 FQGNSA. The CDR3 sequence is CASSLKGAAGNTIYF. DNA of the CDR3: TGTGCCAGCAGCTTAAAGGGGGCGGCTGGAAACACCATATATTTT.